The clone carrying this T cell receptor (beta chain) appeared a few times. The antigen is unknown. Additional DNA sequences in this sample encode the identical CDR3. This sample stems from a study of beta chain features in type 1 diabetes. Study-wide context: On cell yields, gender and age, patients and healthy donors were similar. General study results and limits: In every one of the four CD4+ subsets, TCRB CDR3s were moderately but significantly shorter in Type 1 diabetes patients.

Expressed TCRB transcripts were sequenced after all isolated RNA was converted to cDNA. Data came from immunoSEQ multiplex PCR; TCRdb stores just in-frame clones and leaves some out. The sample includes 100,000 to 150,000 clones, 16% of them seen just once. This receptor was identified in a man aged 30 to 45 with type 1 diabetes. The sequenced sample consisted of central memory CD4+ T cells from blood.

The CDR3 DNA is TGCGCCAGCAGCTTGGCCGGAGAGGCCTACGAGCAGTACTTC. The encoded protein is CASSLAGEAYEQYF. This chain joins TRBV5-1 and TRBJ2-7; D not resolved. This CDR3 is built from 14 residues. Germline V CDR1 and CDR2: SGHRS, YFSETQ. Trimming took 0 bases from V and 2 from J, leaving 9 bases between them.